The present T cell receptor beta chain was sequenced within a study of breast tumors, draining lymph nodes, adjacent tissues. In TCRdb, the multiplex PCR reads were re-called with MiXCR into one record per CDR3 protein. Of 150,000 to 250,000 distinct CDR3 sequences listed, approximately 33% are singletons. Many counts were recorded for this clonotype. Its antigen is unidentified. General study results and limits: Compared with lymph nodes, tumors were less diverse; compared with nontumor tissue, more.

This CDR3 contains 13 residues. Trimming took off 2 bases at V and 8 bases at J, with 8 bases between the two ends. Germline V gene data show CDR1 as SGHRS and CDR2 as YFSETQ. Breast cancer patients provided tissue from their axillary draining lymph nodes. The rearrangement uses TRBV5-1 and TRBJ1-6; tentative D call: TRBD1 (6 bases). The sequenced sample consisted of axillary lymph node tissue. The TCR originated in a female donor with breast cancer. Some clones in this sample may be carry-over from other donors' samples. As DNA, the CDR3 is TGCGCCAGCAGCTTCGAGGGGGATTCACCCCTCCACTTT. Translating it yields CASSFEGDSPLHF.